The TCR beta chain described here comes from a study of T cells in Graves' hyperthyroidism and ophthalmopathy. The CDR3 consists of 15 residues. Germline V lookup: CDR1 SGHTA, CDR2 FQGTGA. Between the trimmed V and J ends, which lost 0 bases and 2 bases, there was a span of 9 bases. Uncontrolled infection, other autoimmune disease, pregnancy or lactation led to exclusion. Every diagnosis used clinical symptoms, serum thyroxine and TRAb, thyroid ultrasound and orbital computed tomography. This sample holds PBMCs from 9.5 to 10 ml fresh peripheral blood. This clonotype showed up many times. The antigen is not known. RNA transcripts served as the template for amplifying TCR beta CDR3 regions. HTBI primers were used for first-round RT-PCR of the TCR CDR3. TCRdb re-called the multiplex PCR reads through MiXCR, storing one row per CDR3 protein. The table lists around 690,000 distinct CDR3 sequences, roughly 17% of them singletons.

General study findings and limits: Ophthalmopathy got predicted by the model a median about 6.7 months before its onset.

The chain employs TRBV7-3 and TRBJ2-3; tentatively, D is TRBD2 (6 bases). This receptor was identified in a man aged 50 to 60 with Graves' hyperthyroidism. The sequencing input was blood. CDR3 sequence reads: CASSLTGSTTDTQYF. DNA for the CDR3: TGTGCCAGCAGCTTAACCGGGAGCACCACAGATACGCAGTATTTT.